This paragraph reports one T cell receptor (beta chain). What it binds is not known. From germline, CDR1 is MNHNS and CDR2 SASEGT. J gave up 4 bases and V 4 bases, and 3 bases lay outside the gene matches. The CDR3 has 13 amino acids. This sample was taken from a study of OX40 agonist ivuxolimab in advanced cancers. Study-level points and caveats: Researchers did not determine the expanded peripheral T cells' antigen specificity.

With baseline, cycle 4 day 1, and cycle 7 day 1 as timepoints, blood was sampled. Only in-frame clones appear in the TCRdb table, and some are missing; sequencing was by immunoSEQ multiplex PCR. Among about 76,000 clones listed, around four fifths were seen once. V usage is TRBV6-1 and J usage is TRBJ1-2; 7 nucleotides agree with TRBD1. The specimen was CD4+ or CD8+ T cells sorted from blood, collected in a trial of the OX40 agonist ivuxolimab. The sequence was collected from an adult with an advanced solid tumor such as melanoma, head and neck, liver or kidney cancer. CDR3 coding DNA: TGTGCCAGCAGTGCAGGGGGGACCTATGGCTACACCTTC. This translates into CASSAGGTYGYTF.